The entry below describes one T cell receptor beta chain. This record belongs to a study of cytomegalovirus exposure and HLA in healthy donors. The PCR ran on 60 Vbeta and 13 Jbeta primers. TCRdb's copy holds only in-frame clones and misses some; the assay was immunoSEQ multiplex PCR. In the table there are 150,000 to 200,000 clones, nearly 80% of which are singletons. The sequenced material came from PBMCs. The receptor was derived from a woman aged 25 to 39 in good health and CMV-seropositive.

CDR3 coding DNA: TGTGCCAGTAGTGGTAGCGGGAGGTTCAATGAGCAGTTCTTC. This translates into CASSGSGRFNEQFF. This chain uses TRBV19 with TRBJ2-1; 10 bases match TRBD2. V lost 5 bases, J lost 6 bases, and 4 bases stayed unmatched. The CDR3 contains 14 residues. Germline loops: CDR1 LNHDA, CDR2 SQIVND (reference sequence).